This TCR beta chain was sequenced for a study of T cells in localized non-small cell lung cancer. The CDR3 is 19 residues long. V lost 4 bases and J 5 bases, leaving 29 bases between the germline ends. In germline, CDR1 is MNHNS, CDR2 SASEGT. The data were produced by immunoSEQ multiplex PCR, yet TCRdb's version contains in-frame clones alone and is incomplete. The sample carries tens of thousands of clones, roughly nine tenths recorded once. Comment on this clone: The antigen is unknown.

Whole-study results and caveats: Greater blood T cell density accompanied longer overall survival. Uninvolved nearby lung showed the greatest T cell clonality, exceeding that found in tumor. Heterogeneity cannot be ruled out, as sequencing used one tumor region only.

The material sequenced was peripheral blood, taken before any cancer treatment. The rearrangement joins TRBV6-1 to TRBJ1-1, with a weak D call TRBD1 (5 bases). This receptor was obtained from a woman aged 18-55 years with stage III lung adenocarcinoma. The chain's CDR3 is CASSARGDVATRSRTEAFF. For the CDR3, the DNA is TGTGCCAGCAGTGCCCGGGGGGATGTGGCAACAAGATCGAGAACTGAAGCTTTCTTT.